Each of the 29 T cell receptor beta chains below was sequenced from the same sample in a study of CD8 T cells in ankylosing spondylitis. Each CDR3 protein is one row after TCRdb ran MiXCR on the 5' RACE reads. Of 45,000 to 65,000 distinct CDR3 sequences in the sample, about 7.8% were seen once. The sample taken for sequencing was blood, either unsorted or a sorted T cell fraction (not recorded which). These receptors all stem from a female donor with ankylosing spondylitis or in good health (not recorded which).

This clonotype was counted ten times or more. The CDR3 region has the DNA TGCGCCAGCAGCCCCGGACAGGGGGTAGATACGCAGTATTTT. Protein product: CASSPGQGVDTQYF. The chain links TRBV5-1 to TRBJ2-3; 10 positions agree with TRBD1. The CDR3 runs to 14 residues. V dropped 4 bases and J dropped 5; count of bases not matched to a gene: 4. Germline values: CDR1 SGHRS, CDR2 YFSETQ. The variable domain in full, with the rest retrieved from reference TRBV5-1 and TRBJ2-3, is KAGVTQTPRYLIKTRGQQVTLSCSPISGHRSVSWYQQTPGQGLQFLFEYFSETQRNKGNFPGRFSGRQFSNSRSEMNVSTLELGDSALYLCASSPGQGVDTQYFGPGTRLTVL.

In the case of this clonotype: A read error is possible here, since a much larger clone lies one base away. The J gene is TRBJ1-5, the V gene TRBV7-2; no clear D. Germline CDR1 reads SGHTA; CDR2 reads FQGNSA. The CDR3 sequence is 14 residues long. V was trimmed by 2 bases and J by 2 bases, leaving 7 bases between them. CDR3 nucleotides: TGTGCCAGCAGCTTAATTATGGGCAATCAGCCCCAGCATTTT. Translated, it gives CASSLIMGNQPQHF.

This clonotype was detected many times. The chain has TRBV20-1 and TRBJ2-1; D may be TRBD1 (5 bases). Per germline, CDR1 DFQATT and CDR2 SNEGSKA (reference sequence). V was trimmed by 3 bases and J by 5 bases, leaving 8 bases between them. The CDR3 has 12 amino acids. CDR3 DNA: TGCAGTGCTAGCTGGGGCGACAATGAGCAGTTCTTC. As protein: CSASWGDNEQFF.

In this sample, this clonotype turned up many times. The CDR3 coding sequence is TGTGCCCGAGGACTTCAGGCAAACACTGAAGCTTTCTTT. It codes for CARGLQANTEAFF. The V and J genes are TRBV30 and TRBJ1-1; D is ambiguous. CDR1 and CDR2 (germline): GTSNPN, SVGIG (reference sequence). With 8 bases removed from V and 2 bases from J, the gap between germline ends came to 15 bases. The CDR3 sequence is 13 residues long.

Many counts were recorded for this clonotype. The chain carries TRBV5-1 and TRBJ2-5; 10 bases match TRBD1. The CDR3 length is 18 residues. Germline values: CDR1 SGHRS, CDR2 YFSETQ. V was clipped by 0 bases and J by 0 bases; unmatched bases: 8. CDR3 bases: TGCGCCAGCAGCTTGGTTTTCGGGACAGGGGAGTACCAAGAGACCCAGTACTTC. It encodes CASSLVFGTGEYQETQYF.

This clonotype came up many times. A much larger clone differs by one base, so this may be a read error. This CDR3 is CASSLGGCSYEQYF. The CDR3 DNA is TGCGCCAGCAGTCTCGGTGGTTGCTCCTACGAGCAGTACTTC. The V and J genes are TRBV5-1 and TRBJ2-7; D gene uncertain. V was shortened by 5 bases and J by 0 bases, with 12 bases between the two germline ends. Germline CDR1 is SGHRS and CDR2 is YFSETQ. The CDR3 is 14 amino acids.

The table lists this clonotype with a few counts. J is TRBJ2-1 and V is TRBV6-4, with TRBD1 as a possible D gene (5 bases). CDR1 is MRHNA and CDR2 is SNTAGT in the germline V gene. Trimming shortened V by 0 bases and J by 6 bases, and 6 bases separated the two germline ends. CDR3 length: 13 residues. The chain's CDR3 is CASSDSRGNEQFF. DNA for the CDR3: TGTGCCAGCAGTGACTCAAGGGGCAATGAGCAGTTCTTC.

Many counts were recorded for this clonotype. This rearrangement joins TRBV7-3 to TRBJ1-4, with a weak D call TRBD1 (5 bases). V lost 3 bases and J 6 bases, leaving 11 bases between the germline ends. The CDR3 loop spans 14 amino acids. In germline, CDR1 is SGHTA, CDR2 FQGTGA. The CDR3: CASSLGPGDEKLFF. The CDR3 bases are TGTGCCAGCAGCTTGGGACCTGGGGATGAAAAACTGTTTTTT. Supplemented by reference TRBV7-3 and TRBJ1-4, the full variable domain reads GAGVSQTPSNKVTEKGKYVELRCDPISGHTALYWYRQSLGQGPEFLIYFQGTGAADDSGLPNDRFFAVRPEGSVSTLKIQRTERGDSAVYLCASSLGPGDEKLFFGSGTQLSVL.

In its sample, this clonotype was seen many times. In DNA form, the CDR3 reads TGTGCCAGCAGCTTATATAGTCATGGAAAACTGTTTTTT. Translating gives CASSLYSHGKLFF. The chain combines TRBV11-2 with TRBJ1-4, with no clear D. Between the trimmed V and J ends, which lost 2 bases and 10 bases, there was a span of 11 bases. The CDR3 consists of 13 residues. Germline V CDR1 and CDR2: SGHAT, FQNNGV.

This clonotype appeared many times. V is TRBV5-1 and J is TRBJ2-5; D could derive from TRBD1 or TRBD2 (6 bases each). Trimming left V 0 bases short and J 5 bases short, with 17 bases between. Germline V CDR1 and CDR2: SGHRS, YFSETQ. This CDR3 is 16 amino acids long. CDR3 amino acids: CASSLADWGAGETQYF. CDR3 sequence (DNA): TGCGCCAGCAGCTTGGCTGACTGGGGGGCCGGGGAGACCCAGTACTTC.

This clonotype was counted many times. The chain's CDR3 is CASSPRGASYEQYF. CDR3 in DNA: TGTGCCAGCAGCCCTCGCGGGGCCTCCTACGAGCAGTACTTC. The chain joins TRBV11-3 to TRBJ2-7, with D perhaps TRBD2 (6 bases). Germline assignment: CDR1 SGHNT and CDR2 YENEEA. V was clipped by 5 bases and J by 0 bases, with 11 bases between them. The CDR3 extends over 14 amino acids. Looking up the rest from reference TRBV11-3 and TRBJ2-7 gives the full variable domain: EAGVVQSPRYKIIEKKQPVAFWCNPISGHNTLYWYLQNLGQGPELLIRYENEEAVDDSQLPKDRFSAERLKGVDSTLKIQPAELGDSAVYLCASSPRGASYEQYFGPGTRLTVT.

This clonotype showed up just a few times. The genes are TRBV11-2 and TRBJ2-2, with 9 bases lining up with TRBD1. The CDR3 has 16 residues. Trimming cost V 4 bases and J 10 bases; bases outside gene matches: 13. Germline V gene data show CDR1 as SGHAT and CDR2 as FQNNGV. CDR3 sequence: CASSSPWRTGDVELFF. CDR3 DNA sequence: TGTGCCAGCAGCTCCCCGTGGAGGACAGGGGATGTGGAGCTGTTTTTT.

This clonotype was counted at least ten times. The V and J genes are TRBV4-1 and TRBJ1-5, with 7 bases lining up with TRBD1. From germline, CDR1 is MGHRA and CDR2 YSYEKL. The CDR3 has 15 amino acids. Trimming at V came to 0 bases and at J to 3 bases, leaving 2 bases not matched to a gene. As DNA, the CDR3 is TGCGCCAGCAGCCAAGATGACAGGGCCAATCAGCCCCAGCATTTT. This encodes CASSQDDRANQPQHF.

The table lists this clonotype with many counts. The chain employs TRBV10-1 and TRBJ2-2, with 7 bases aligning to TRBD1. V trimming: 0 bases; J trimming: 0 bases; junction bases outside the gene matches: 4. The CDR3 is 17 amino acids. Germline-derived CDR1 and CDR2 are WNHNN and SYGVQD (reference sequence). CDR3 DNA sequence: TGCGCCAGCAGTGAGTCAACAGGGGCGGCGAACACCGGGGAGCTGTTTTTT. This codes for CASSESTGAANTGELFF.

This clonotype was seen ten or more times. The chain recombines TRBV11-2 with TRBJ2-7; the D gene is possibly TRBD2 (6 bases). Trimming pared 5 bases from V and 4 bases from J, leaving 18 bases between. The CDR3 is 15 residues long. Per germline, CDR1 SGHAT and CDR2 FQNNGV. Here the CDR3 reads CASSPLPGLRYEQYV. The CDR3 coding sequence is TGTGCCAGCAGCCCATTACCGGGACTCAGATACGAGCAGTACGTC.

This clonotype was recorded a few times. V usage is TRBV5-1 and J usage is TRBJ1-1; 7 bases match TRBD1. V gave up 3 bases and J gave up 8 bases; unmatched junction bases: 13. The CDR3 length is 15 residues. Looked up from germline, CDR1 is SGHRS and CDR2 is YFSETQ. The CDR3 sequence is CASSSTGATGEEAFF. The CDR3, as DNA: TGCGCCAGCAGCTCGACGGGGGCTACAGGGGAGGAAGCTTTCTTT.

In its sample, this clonotype is medium-sized (0.01 to 0.1%). The CDR3 region is CASSSVKNIQYF. The DNA for the CDR3 is TGCGCCAGCAGCTCCGTGAAAAACATTCAGTACTTC. The rearrangement joins TRBV5-1 to TRBJ2-4; no reliable D call. The CDR3 length is 12 residues. Trimming took off 3 bases at V and 4 bases at J, with 5 bases between the two ends. Germline CDR1 SGHRS, CDR2 YFSETQ.

This clonotype was seen at least ten times. The chain recombines TRBV11-2 with TRBJ2-2, with 7 bases identical to TRBD1. This CDR3 region has 15 residues. V lost 4 bases to trimming and J lost 4 bases; unmatched junction nucleotides: 6. Germline CDR1 SGHAT, CDR2 FQNNGV. CDR3 amino acids: CASSSQGPSTGELFF. The CDR3 nucleotides are TGTGCCAGCAGCTCACAGGGGCCGAGCACCGGGGAGCTGTTTTTT.

This clonotype has just one count. The chain joins TRBV4-3 to TRBJ1-1; D is perhaps TRBD1 (6 bases). Trimming removed 1 base from V and 6 bases from J, with 21 bases in between. Germline loops: CDR1 LGHNA, CDR2 YSLEER. The CDR3 covers 17 residues. The CDR3 DNA reads TGCGCCAGCAGCCAAGGGCCCGGGGGGCGCGGGCAATCTGAAGCTTTCTTT. Its translation is CASSQGPGGRGQSEAFF.

This clonotype was detected many times. This chain links TRBV28 with TRBJ2-7; D not certain. Per the germline V gene, CDR1 is MDHEN and CDR2 is SYDVKM. V gave up 4 bases and J gave up 4 bases, with 8 bases separating them. The CDR3 has 12 amino acids. Written as DNA, the CDR3 is TGTGCCAGCAGTTCTCCCGGGTACGAGCAGTACGTC. This encodes CASSSPGYEQYV.

This clonotype showed up many times. The chain couples TRBV5-1 to TRBJ1-4; weak D call: TRBD1 (5 bases). CDR3 length: 15 amino acids. Germline assignment: CDR1 SGHRS and CDR2 YFSETQ. V lost 4 bases and J 0 bases, leaving 10 bases between the germline ends. The CDR3 sequence is CASSTRDSTNEKLFF. The CDR3 DNA reads TGCGCCAGCAGCACCAGGGATTCAACTAATGAAAAACTGTTTTTT. Full variable domain (rest looked up from reference TRBV5-1 and TRBJ1-4): KAGVTQTPRYLIKTRGQQVTLSCSPISGHRSVSWYQQTPGQGLQFLFEYFSETQRNKGNFPGRFSGRQFSNSRSEMNVSTLELGDSALYLCASSTRDSTNEKLFFGSGTQLSVL.

This clonotype is medium-sized within its sample. V gene TRBV29-1 combines with J gene TRBJ2-3; weak D call: TRBD2 (7 bases). Germline V CDR1 and CDR2: SQVTM, ANQGSEA. There are 15 residues in the CDR3. V shed 3 bases and J shed 3 bases, with 16 bases lying between them. The CDR3 DNA reads as TGCAGCGTTGAGAGAGCGGGACAAAGGACAGATACGCAGTATTTT. Amino acids: CSVERAGQRTDTQYF.

In this sample, this clonotype turned up a few times. This sequence joins TRBV19 and TRBJ1-2; 7 bases map to TRBD1. J gave up 0 bases and V 6 bases, and 4 bases lay outside the gene matches. This CDR3 has 14 residues. Germline V gene data show CDR1 as LNHDA and CDR2 as SQIVND (reference sequence). CDR3 sequence: CASSKGGSNYGYTF. For the CDR3, the DNA is TGTGCCAGTAGCAAAGGGGGCTCTAACTATGGCTACACCTTC.

The chain has TRBV7-2 and TRBJ2-1; D gene unclear. CDR3 length: 12 residues. Trimming took 5 bases from V and 9 from J, leaving 11 bases between them. Germline lookup yields CDR1 SGHTA and CDR2 FQGNSA. In DNA, the CDR3 is TGTGCCAGCAGCCCCTCGGGCGGTGAGCAGTTCTTC. It specifies CASSPSGGEQFF.

This clonotype appeared a few times. This rearrangement joins TRBV10-1 to TRBJ1-3; 9 bases are shared with TRBD1. In germline, CDR1 is WNHNN, CDR2 SYGVQD (reference sequence). The CDR3 runs 15 residues. J lost 0 bases, V lost 6 bases, and 3 bases had no gene match. The CDR3 loop is CASRGTGSSGNTIYF. Here the CDR3 DNA reads TGCGCCAGCAGGGGGACAGGGAGCTCTGGAAACACCATATATTTT.

This clonotype was counted at least ten times. The chain couples TRBV7-8 to TRBJ2-3; TRBD2 agrees at 10 bases. The CDR3 is made up of 16 amino acids. The junction had 9 bases not matched to a gene; V was cut back by 5 bases and J by 4 bases. Germline V gives CDR1 SGHVS, CDR2 FQNEAQ. The CDR3 DNA is TGTGCCAGCAGCCGGTCTAGCGGGGGTGCCGCAGATACGCAGTATTTT. This gives the protein CASSRSSGGAADTQYF.

This clonotype was counted between two and nine times. The V and J genes are TRBV19 and TRBJ2-7, with a tentative D call TRBD1 (6 bases). CDR1 is LNHDA and CDR2 is SQIVND in the germline V gene (reference sequence). This CDR3 is built from 13 residues. Trimming took 5 bases from V and 7 from J, leaving 15 bases between them. In DNA, the CDR3 is TGTGCCAGTAGTCACGACAGGTCGGGAGAGCAGTACTTC. Translated: CASSHDRSGEQYF.

There are many counts of this clonotype. V and J are TRBV6-5 and TRBJ2-5; D remains ambiguous. V was cut by 0 bases and J by 3 bases, with 2 bases left in between. The CDR3 is 12 amino acids. CDR1 MNHEY and CDR2 SVGAGI come from the germline V gene. The CDR3: CASSYSKETQYF. The CDR3 DNA follows: TGTGCCAGCAGTTACTCTAAAGAGACCCAGTACTTC.

This clonotype was detected only a few times. The chain joins TRBV7-2 to TRBJ1-5; D may be TRBD1 (5 bases). This CDR3 is built from 16 residues. Trimming took off 1 base at V and 0 bases at J, with 10 bases between the two ends. Germline V gene sequence: CDR1 SGHTA, CDR2 FQGNSA. CDR3 coding DNA: TGTGCCAGCAGCTTAGGGTCCGGGGCTAGCAATCAGCCCCAGCATTTT. Encoded protein: CASSLGSGASNQPQHF.